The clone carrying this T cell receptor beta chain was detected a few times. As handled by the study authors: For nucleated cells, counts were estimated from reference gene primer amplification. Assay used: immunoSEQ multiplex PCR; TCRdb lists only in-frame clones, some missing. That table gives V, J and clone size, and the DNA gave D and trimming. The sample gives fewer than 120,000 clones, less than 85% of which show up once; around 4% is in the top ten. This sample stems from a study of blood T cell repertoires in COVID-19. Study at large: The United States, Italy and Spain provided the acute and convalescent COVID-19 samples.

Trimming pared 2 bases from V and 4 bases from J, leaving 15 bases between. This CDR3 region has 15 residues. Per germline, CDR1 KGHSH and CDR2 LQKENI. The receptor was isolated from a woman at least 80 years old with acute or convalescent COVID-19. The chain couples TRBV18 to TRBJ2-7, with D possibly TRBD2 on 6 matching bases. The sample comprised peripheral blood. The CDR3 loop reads CASSPYPGGAYEQYF. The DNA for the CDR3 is TGTGCCAGCTCACCATACCCAGGAGGGGCTTACGAGCAGTACTTC.